This section outlines one TCR beta chain sequence together with its context. Its target is unknown. The data are from a study of shared clonotypes between healthy human individuals. Overall study findings and caveats: Estimated richness was generally greater in naive than memory subsets.

Trimming pared 5 bases from V and 3 bases from J, leaving 9 bases between. The CDR3 has 13 amino acids. Germline lookup yields CDR1 SGHRS and CDR2 YFSETQ. Profiled with immunoSEQ multiplex PCR; TCRdb holds only in-frame clones, not every one. The sample has approximately 330,000 clones, less than 85% seen once. This rearrangement joins TRBV5-1 to TRBJ2-1; a weak D match, TRBD2 (5 bases). The material sequenced was memory CD4+ T cells sorted from blood. Regarding subset: CD45RA-negative fraction. The clonotype originates from a man aged 25-40 years in good health. CDR3 amino acids: CASSPGNYNEQFF. CDR3 nucleotides: TGCGCCAGCAGTCCGGGAAACTACAATGAGCAGTTCTTC.